The following is a T cell receptor (beta chain) sequence with its context. This record belongs to a study of blood T cell repertoires in COVID-19. The CDR3 has 11 amino acids. V was shortened by 4 bases and J by 0 bases, with 4 bases between the two germline ends. Germline CDR1 reads GTSNPN; CDR2 reads SVGIG (reference sequence). The data were produced by immunoSEQ multiplex PCR, yet TCRdb's version contains in-frame clones alone and is incomplete. The sample includes about 160,000 clones, 90% to 95% seen only once; the top ten take approximately 4.6%. The clonotype originates from a woman between 45 and 65 years old with acute or convalescent COVID-19. The rearrangement uses TRBV30 and TRBJ2-7; D is undetermined. Material: peripheral blood. The CDR3 reads CAWTRSYEQYF. CDR3 coding DNA: TGTGCCTGGACCCGCTCCTACGAGCAGTACTTC. Full variable domain (missing parts from reference TRBV30 and TRBJ2-7): SQTIHQWPATLVQPVGSPLSLECTVEGTSNPNLYWYRQAAGRGLQLLFYSVGIGQISSEVPQNLSASRPQDRQFILSSKKLLLSDSGFYLCAWTRSYEQYFGPGTRLTVT.